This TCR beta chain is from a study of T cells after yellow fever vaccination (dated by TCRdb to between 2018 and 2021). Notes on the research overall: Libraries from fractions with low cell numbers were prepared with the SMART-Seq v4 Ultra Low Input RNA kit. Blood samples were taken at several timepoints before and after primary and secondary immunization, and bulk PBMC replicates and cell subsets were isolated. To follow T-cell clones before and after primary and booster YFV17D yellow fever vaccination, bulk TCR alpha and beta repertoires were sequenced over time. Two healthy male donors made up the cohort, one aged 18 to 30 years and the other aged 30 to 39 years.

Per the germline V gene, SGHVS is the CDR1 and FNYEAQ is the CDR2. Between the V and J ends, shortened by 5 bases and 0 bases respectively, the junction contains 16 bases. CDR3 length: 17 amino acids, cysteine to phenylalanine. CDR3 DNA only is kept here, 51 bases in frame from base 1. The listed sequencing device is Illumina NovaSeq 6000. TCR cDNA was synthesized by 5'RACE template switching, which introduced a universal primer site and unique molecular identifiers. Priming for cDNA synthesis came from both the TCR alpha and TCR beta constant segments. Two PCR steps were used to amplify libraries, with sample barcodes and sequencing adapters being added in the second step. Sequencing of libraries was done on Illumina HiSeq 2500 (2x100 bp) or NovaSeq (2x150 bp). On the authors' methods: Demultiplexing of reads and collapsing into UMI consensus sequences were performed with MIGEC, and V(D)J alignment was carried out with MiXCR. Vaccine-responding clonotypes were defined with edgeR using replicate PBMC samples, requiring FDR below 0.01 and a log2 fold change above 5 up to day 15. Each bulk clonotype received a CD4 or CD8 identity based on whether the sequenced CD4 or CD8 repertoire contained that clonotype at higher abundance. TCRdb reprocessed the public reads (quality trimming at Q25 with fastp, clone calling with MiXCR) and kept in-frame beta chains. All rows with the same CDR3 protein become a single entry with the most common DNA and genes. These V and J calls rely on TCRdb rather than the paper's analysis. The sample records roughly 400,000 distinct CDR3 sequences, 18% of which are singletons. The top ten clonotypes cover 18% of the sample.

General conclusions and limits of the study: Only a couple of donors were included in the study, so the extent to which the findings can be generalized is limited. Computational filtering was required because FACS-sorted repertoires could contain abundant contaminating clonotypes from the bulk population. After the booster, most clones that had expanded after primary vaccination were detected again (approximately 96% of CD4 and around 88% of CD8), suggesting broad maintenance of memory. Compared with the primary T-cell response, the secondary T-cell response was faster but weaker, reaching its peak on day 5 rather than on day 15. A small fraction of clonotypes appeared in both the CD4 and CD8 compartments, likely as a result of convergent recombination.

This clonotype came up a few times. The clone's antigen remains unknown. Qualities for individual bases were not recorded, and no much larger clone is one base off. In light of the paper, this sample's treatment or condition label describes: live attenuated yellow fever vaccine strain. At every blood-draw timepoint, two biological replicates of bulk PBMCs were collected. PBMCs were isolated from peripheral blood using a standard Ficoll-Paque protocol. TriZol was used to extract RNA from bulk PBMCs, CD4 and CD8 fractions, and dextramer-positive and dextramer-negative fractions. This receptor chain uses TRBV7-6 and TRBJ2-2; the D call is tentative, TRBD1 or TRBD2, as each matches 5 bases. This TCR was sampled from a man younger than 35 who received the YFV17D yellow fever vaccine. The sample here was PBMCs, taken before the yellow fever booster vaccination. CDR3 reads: CASSPWDAVANTGELFF. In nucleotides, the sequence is TGTGCCAGCAGCCCCTGGGACGCGGTAGCGAACACCGGGGAGCTGTTTTTT.